Below, 27 T cell receptor beta chains from the same sample are listed, as sequenced in a study of Graves' ophthalmopathy and Graves' hyperthyroidism. Amplified material comprised TCR beta CDR3 regions derived from RNA transcripts. RT-PCR with HTBI primers came first, then second-round multiplex PCR. MiXCR, applied by TCRdb to the multiplex PCR reads, yields one record per CDR3 protein. The table shows 600,000 to 650,000 distinct CDR3 sequences, with roughly 20% occurring only once. Sequencing input: peripheral blood. These TCRs come from a young woman with stable Graves' hyperthyroidism. Some clones in this sample may be carry-over from other donors' samples.

This clonotype appeared many times. This chain links TRBV25-1 with TRBJ1-6, with TRBD1 matching 9 bases. CDR3 length: 14 residues. Germline CDR1 and CDR2: MGHDK and SYGVNS. J lost 5 bases, V lost 4 bases, and 0 bases had no gene match. The CDR3 is CASSGDRDNSPLHF. The CDR3 bases are TGTGCCAGCAGTGGGGACAGGGATAATTCACCCCTCCACTTT.

This clonotype has at least ten counts. The chain couples TRBV5-1 to TRBJ1-2, with 9 bases that match TRBD1. The germline gives CDR1 SGHRS, CDR2 YFSETQ. This CDR3 has 14 residues. V trimming: 4 bases; J trimming: 6 bases; junction bases outside the gene matches: 7. CDR3 loop: CASSMGQGENGYTF. The CDR3 DNA sequence: TGCGCCAGCAGCATGGGACAGGGTGAAAATGGCTACACCTTC.

This clonotype was seen ten or more times. The junction differs from germline at one of its ends, possibly a read error. V and J are TRBV7-2 and TRBJ2-5; TRBD2 might be the D (5 bases). The CDR3 consists of 14 residues. CDR1 SGHTA and CDR2 FQGNSA come from the germline V gene. The CDR3 DNA reads TGTGCCAGCAGCTTAGACGGGGAGCCAGAGACTCAGTACTTC. It yields the protein CASSLDGEPETQYF.

This rearrangement joins TRBV6-2 or TRBV6-3 to TRBJ2-5, with 7 bases fitting TRBD1. The V and J ends lost 0 bases and 4 bases, in that order; junction bases with no gene match: 8. Germline V gene data show CDR1 as MNHEY and CDR2 as SVGEGT. This CDR3 is built from 16 residues. The CDR3 DNA sequence: TGTGCCAGCAGTTACTCCGACAGGGTGGTATTAGAGACCCAGTACTTC. Amino acid sequence: CASSYSDRVVLETQYF.

Ten or more counts support this clonotype. V usage is TRBV6-1 and J usage is TRBJ1-6, with TRBD1 identical over 8 bases. Germline CDR1 MNHNS, CDR2 SASEGT. J lost 14 bases, V lost 6 bases, and 12 bases had no gene match. The CDR3 spans 14 residues. CDR3 nucleotide sequence: TGTGCCAGCAGCGAACTCGGACAGGGTTCCACCCTCCACTTT. Translated: CASSELGQGSTLHF.

The table lists this clonotype with many counts. J is TRBJ1-5 and V is TRBV12-3 or TRBV12-4; D is unclear. The CDR3 length is 13 residues. V shed 5 bases and J shed 7 bases, with 12 bases lying between them. CDR3 sequence reads: CASSRNEGQPQHF. In DNA, the CDR3 is TGTGCCAGCAGTCGAAATGAAGGACAGCCCCAGCATTTT.

About this clonotype itself: This may be a read error, as it is one base from a much larger clone. The CDR3 end shows no conserved phenylalanine or tryptophan, and so a read error is likely. The chain is built from TRBV7-2 and TRBJ1-5; a possible D gene is TRBD1 (6 bases). The germline CDR1 and CDR2 sequences are SGHTA and FQGNSA. V was pared by 3 bases and J by 3 bases, with 12 bases between. The CDR3 loop spans 15 amino acids. The CDR3 region has the DNA TGTGCCAGCAGCTTTAGCCGGGACACCAATCAGCCCCAGCATTCT. Translating gives CASSFSRDTNQPQHS.

This clonotype was found many times. This chain joins TRBV2 and TRBJ1-3; TRBD1 is a possible D gene (5 bases). From germline, CDR1 is SNHLY and CDR2 FYNNEI. V lost 2 bases and J lost 0, with 8 bases in between. The CDR3 length is 15 residues. The CDR3 DNA is TGTGCCAGCAGTGAACAGGGCAGCTCTGGAAACACCATATATTTT. Translation: CASSEQGSSGNTIYF.

V and J are TRBV30 and TRBJ1-1; D gene unclear. CDR3 size: 11 residues. V was clipped by 4 bases and J by 5 bases, with 8 bases between them. CDR1 is GTSNPN, CDR2 SVGIG, per germline (reference sequence). CDR3 sequence: CAWTLGTEAFF. Here the CDR3 DNA reads TGTGCCTGGACACTCGGGACTGAAGCTTTCTTT.

This sequence joins TRBV12-3 or TRBV12-4 and TRBJ1-2, with 7 bases aligning to TRBD1. J lost 2 bases, V lost 2 bases, and 11 bases had no gene match. The CDR3 loop spans 17 amino acids. CDR3: CASSLQYGTVLNYGYTF. The CDR3 region has the DNA TGTGCCAGCAGTTTACAGTATGGGACAGTATTAAACTATGGCTACACCTTC.

This clonotype has at least ten counts. The chain carries TRBV11-2 and TRBJ1-6; D is uncertain. Per the germline V gene, CDR1 is SGHAT and CDR2 is FQNNGV. This CDR3 comprises 12 residues. Trimming cost V 3 bases and J 9 bases, with 6 bases left between them. The CDR3 loop reads CASSFMGSPLHF. CDR3 coding DNA: TGTGCCAGCAGCTTTATGGGTTCACCCCTCCACTTT.

The DNA of the CDR3 is TGTGCCAGCATGAGGAACGTGGGGAGCTCTGGAAACACCATATATTTT. This encodes CASMRNVGSSGNTIYF. The chain recombines TRBV6-1 with TRBJ1-3, with D hard to call. Trimming took off 7 bases at V and 0 bases at J, with 16 bases between the two ends. Germline V gene lookup returns CDR1 MNHNS and CDR2 SASEGT. The CDR3 is 16 amino acids.

The chain recombines TRBV24-1 with TRBJ1-5; 11 nucleotides align to TRBD1. Germline loops: CDR1 KGHDR, CDR2 SFDVKD. V trimming: 5 bases; J trimming: 8 bases; junction bases outside the gene matches: 1. The CDR3 sequence is 13 residues long. In DNA form, the CDR3 reads TGTGCCACCAGTGGGACAGGGGGCAAGCCCCAGCATTTT. This encodes CATSGTGGKPQHF.

The genes are TRBV5-1 and TRBJ1-5; 7 bases are shared with TRBD1. The CDR3 runs to 14 residues. Trimming removed 4 bases from V and 6 bases from J; junction bases left unmatched: 7. The germline V gene has CDR1 SGHRS and CDR2 YFSETQ. CDR3 coding DNA: TGCGCCAGCAGCGTCGGGACAGAAGGTCAGCCCCAGCATTTT. It encodes CASSVGTEGQPQHF.

In its sample, this clonotype was seen many times. The chain joins TRBV5-1 to TRBJ2-7; 8 bases line up with TRBD1. Germline loops: CDR1 SGHRS, CDR2 YFSETQ. The CDR3 runs to 16 residues. With V trimmed by 2 bases and J by 0 bases, 7 bases remained unmatched. The CDR3 DNA reads TGCGCCAGCAGCTTCTCCGTTGGGACAGGCTCCTACGAGCAGTACTTC. Amino acids: CASSFSVGTGSYEQYF.

A remark on this clonotype: A much larger clone differs from this one at a single base, so this may be a read error. The chain uses TRBV19 and TRBJ1-5; D is ambiguous. The CDR3 totals 11 residues. The germline gives CDR1 LNHDA, CDR2 SQIVND (reference sequence). The CDR3 nucleotides are TGTGCCAGTAGTATGTTTATGACCCAGCGTTTT. It codes for CASSMFMTQRF. The entire variable domain, with the rest obtained from reference TRBV19 and TRBJ1-5, is as follows: DGGITQSPKYLFRKEGQNVTLSCEQNLNHDAMYWYRQDPGQGLRLIYYSQIVNDFQKGDIAEGYSVSREKKESFPLTVTSAQKNPTAFYLCASSMFMTQRFGDGTRLSIL.

This clonotype was recorded a few times. The chain links TRBV5-1 to TRBJ2-2; unclear D gene. The CDR3 has 15 amino acids. V was cut by 2 bases and J by 4 bases, with 12 bases left in between. Germline CDR1 SGHRS, CDR2 YFSETQ. The CDR3 reads CASSLTASVTGELFF. The CDR3 DNA reads as TGCGCCAGCAGCTTAACCGCCTCGGTCACCGGGGAGCTGTTTTTT.

This clonotype was picked up many times. This sequence joins TRBV29-1 and TRBJ2-2; the match to TRBD2 covers 7 bases. Losses at the gene ends were 3 bases for V and 4 bases for J; bases not matched to a gene: 2. There are 13 residues in the CDR3. The germline V gene has CDR1 SQVTM and CDR2 ANQGSEA. CDR3 DNA sequence: TGCAGCGTTGATGAGCGGGGCACCGGGGAGCTGTTTTTT. This gives the protein CSVDERGTGELFF.

This clonotype was seen more than once but under ten times. The rearrangement joins TRBV19 to TRBJ1-2; possible D gene TRBD1, 6 bases. The CDR3 has 15 residues. From germline, CDR1 is LNHDA and CDR2 SQIVND (reference sequence). Trimming took 3 bases from V and 4 from J, leaving 15 bases between them. CDR3 residues: CASSIPGAFSYGYTF. As DNA, the CDR3 is TGTGCCAGTAGTATTCCAGGGGCTTTTTCCTATGGCTACACCTTC.

The V call is TRBV28, the J call TRBJ1-5; no clear D gene. The CDR3 totals 13 residues. V lost 6 bases to trimming and J lost 2 bases, with 8 bases between them. Germline V gives CDR1 MDHEN, CDR2 SYDVKM. The CDR3 region is CASRDARNQPQHF. In DNA, the CDR3 is TGTGCCAGCAGGGACGCCCGCAATCAGCCCCAGCATTTT.

The CDR3 bases are TGTGCCAGCAGCTTAGCGCGGGGGAACACCGGGGAGCTGTTTTTT. Its protein product is CASSLARGNTGELFF. This rearrangement joins TRBV7-8 to TRBJ2-2; D may be TRBD2 (6 bases). V was clipped by 0 bases and J by 1 base, with 6 bases between them. Germline CDR1 reads SGHVS; CDR2 reads FQNEAQ. The CDR3 consists of 15 residues. Full variable domain (outside the CDR3, taken from reference TRBV7-8 and TRBJ2-2): GAGVSQSPRYKVAKRGQDVALRCDPISGHVSLFWYQQALGQGPEFLTYFQNEAQLDKSGLPSDRFFAERPEGSVSTLKIQRTQQEDSAVYLCASSLARGNTGELFFGEGSRLTVL.

This clonotype was observed a handful of times. The V gene is TRBV6-5, the J gene TRBJ1-5; D gene uncertain. The germline V gene encodes CDR1 MNHEY and CDR2 SVGAGI. V shed 7 bases and J shed 5 bases, with 12 bases lying between them. This CDR3 has 13 residues. Written as DNA, the CDR3 is TGTGCCAGCACTTGGCAGGTCGATCAGCCCCAGCATTTT. Amino acid sequence: CASTWQVDQPQHF.

The chain recombines TRBV20-1 with TRBJ1-1; D not resolved. The CDR3 is 13 residues long. V lost 3 bases and J 3 bases, leaving 11 bases between the germline ends. Germline CDR1 reads DFQATT; CDR2 reads SNEGSKA (reference sequence). CDR3 region: CSARLPWHTEAFF. CDR3 in DNA: TGCAGTGCTAGGTTACCCTGGCACACTGAAGCTTTCTTT.

The chain uses TRBV7-8 and TRBJ2-7, with 8 bases identical to TRBD2. The germline V gene has CDR1 SGHVS and CDR2 FQNEAQ. The V gene end was trimmed by 5 bases and the J gene end by 7 bases; junction bases not matched to a gene: 16. The CDR3 totals 16 residues. The CDR3 loop is CASSPAGGNTISEQYF. CDR3 nucleotide sequence: TGTGCCAGCAGCCCGGCGGGGGGCAATACCATTTCAGAGCAGTACTTC.

This clonotype was counted only a few times. The V and J genes are TRBV11-2 and TRBJ1-1, with 10 bases aligning to TRBD1. V was clipped by 0 bases and J by 3 bases; unmatched bases: 13. This CDR3 spans 19 amino acids. Germline V lookup: CDR1 SGHAT, CDR2 FQNNGV. This CDR3 reads CASSLDFGFAGTGDTEAFF. The DNA of the CDR3 is TGTGCCAGCAGCTTAGATTTTGGTTTCGCCGGGACAGGGGACACTGAAGCTTTCTTT.

This chain uses TRBV6-1 with TRBJ1-3, with TRBD1 as a possible D gene (5 bases). CDR3 length: 14 residues. Trimming shortened V by 6 bases and J by 0 bases, and 9 bases separated the two germline ends. Germline V gene lookup returns CDR1 MNHNS and CDR2 SASEGT. This CDR3 reads CASRTGGSGNTIYF. CDR3 DNA: TGTGCCAGCAGAACAGGAGGCTCTGGAAACACCATATATTTT.

This clonotype appeared many times. The genes are TRBV4-1 and TRBJ2-7, with 12 positions matching TRBD1. With 1 base clipped from V and 4 bases from J, the junction kept 14 bases outside the gene matches. The CDR3 spans 19 residues. Germline CDR1 reads MGHRA; CDR2 reads YSYEKL. The CDR3 sequence is CASSQAPGQGANFRYEQYF. The CDR3 DNA is TGCGCCAGCAGCCAAGCACCGGGACAGGGGGCGAACTTTAGATACGAGCAGTACTTC.